This T cell receptor (beta chain) was documented in a study of PD-1 blockade in classical Hodgkin lymphoma. Regarding the study as a whole: Reports indicated that newly diagnosed patients had lower baseline TCR diversity than healthy donors did. The authors excluded patients who started nivolumab under 1 year after ASCT.

CDR1 and CDR2 from the germline V gene are SQVTM and ANQGSEA. The CDR3 totals 12 residues. With 7 bases removed from V and 4 bases from J, the gap between germline ends came to 10 bases. The repertoire was sequenced with immunoSEQ multiplex PCR; TCRdb's copy has only in-frame clones and lacks some. This repertoire shows 96,000 or so clones, about 92% found once; its top ten account for about 2%. The time point here: cycle 4 day 1 (C4D1), after less than seven weeks of nivolumab. Each patient experienced a relapse that followed autologous stem cell transplantation, and brentuximab vedotin exposure varied. Patients had relapsed/refractory classical Hodgkin lymphoma with complete response, partial response or progressive disease as best response. In this sample, this clone turned up once. Its target is unknown.

The sequence was obtained from a human donor with classical Hodgkin lymphoma. This rearrangement joins TRBV29-1 to TRBJ1-4; a weak D match, TRBD1 (5 bases). Source: peripheral blood mononuclear cells (PBMCs), taken before the fourth cycle of nivolumab. The CDR3 spells CSAGRGNEKLFF. DNA of the CDR3: TGCAGCGCGGGACGGGGTAATGAAAAACTGTTTTTT.